The 20 T cell receptor beta chains below were found in one sample sequenced in a study of cytomegalovirus exposure and HLA in healthy donors. The PCR had 60 Vbeta and 13 Jbeta primers. Sequencing was performed with immunoSEQ multiplex PCR; in TCRdb, only in-frame clones are kept and a portion is missing. This sample carries approximately 190,000 clones, with roughly 0.7% going to the ten biggest clones. The sequenced sample consisted of PBMCs. These receptors all come from a boy aged 10-17 years in good health and CMV-seronegative.

The chain has TRBV11-2 and TRBJ1-2; 7 nucleotides match TRBD1. The V and J ends lost 5 bases and 7 bases, in that order; junction bases with no gene match: 10. The length of the CDR3 is 14 residues. Germline V gene data show CDR1 as SGHAT and CDR2 as FQNNGV. The CDR3 sequence: CASSASTGKGGYTF. As DNA, the CDR3 is TGTGCCAGCAGCGCATCGACAGGGAAGGGTGGCTACACCTTC. The variable domain in full, completed from reference TRBV11-2 and TRBJ1-2, reads EAGVAQSPRYKIIEKRQSVAFWCNPISGHATLYWYQQILGQGPKLLIQFQNNGVVDDSQLPKDRFSAERLKGVDSTLKIQPAKLEDSAVYLCASSASTGKGGYTFGSGTRLTVV.

This sequence joins TRBV15 and TRBJ1-2, with TRBD1 as a possible D gene (6 bases). The germline V gene encodes CDR1 LNHNV and CDR2 YYDKDF (reference sequence). This CDR3 has 14 residues. V gave up 5 bases and J gave up 4 bases, with 14 bases separating them. The CDR3 reads CATSPGAAGYGYTF. The CDR3 coding sequence is TGTGCCACCAGCCCAGGGGCGGCAGGCTATGGCTACACCTTC.

V usage is TRBV29-1 and J usage is TRBJ2-1; D remains unclear. Germline V gives CDR1 SQVTM, CDR2 ANQGSEA. This CDR3 has 12 residues. Trimming removed 4 bases from V and 9 bases from J, with 13 bases in between. Here the CDR3 DNA reads TGCAGCGTTGCCCCACAGTACCTTGAGCAGTTCTTC. Encoded protein: CSVAPQYLEQFF.

This sequence joins TRBV29-1 and TRBJ2-7, with D perhaps matching TRBD2 (6 bases). Germline values: CDR1 SQVTM, CDR2 ANQGSEA. CDR3 length equals 10 residues. Trimming took off 3 bases at V and 9 bases at J, with 9 bases between the two ends. The CDR3 loop reads CSVDQGGQYF. CDR3 DNA: TGCAGCGTTGACCAGGGAGGGCAGTACTTC.

V and J are TRBV9 and TRBJ1-4; weak D call: TRBD1 (5 bases). CDR3 length equals 14 residues. Trimming took 1 base from V and 1 from J, leaving 5 bases between them. Germline lookup yields CDR1 SGDLS and CDR2 YYNGEE. The CDR3 here is CASSVTGTNEKLFF. CDR3 sequence (DNA): TGTGCCAGCAGCGTAACAGGAACTAATGAAAAACTGTTTTTT.

This chain uses TRBV27 with TRBJ1-4, with 8 bases matching TRBD1. The germline V gene encodes CDR1 MNHEY and CDR2 SMNVEV (reference sequence). The CDR3 contains 13 residues. J lost 8 bases, V lost 4 bases, and 3 bases had no gene match. In nucleotides, the CDR3 is TGTGCCAGCAGTTCGACAGGGGAAGAAAAACTGTTTTTT. As protein: CASSSTGEEKLFF.

The chain couples TRBV7-9 to TRBJ2-3; 9 bases map to TRBD1. Germline V gives CDR1 SEHNR, CDR2 FQNEAQ (reference sequence). V lost 4 bases and J lost 3; bases outside the gene matches: 5. CDR3 length equals 15 residues. The CDR3 DNA sequence: TGTGCCAGCAGCTCCCGGGACAGGGTAACAGATACGCAGTATTTT. This translates into CASSSRDRVTDTQYF.

This chain joins TRBV11-2 and TRBJ2-7; D might be TRBD1 (6 bases). Germline V gene sequence: CDR1 SGHAT, CDR2 FQNNGV. Trimming took off 5 bases at V and 2 bases at J, with 13 bases between the two ends. There are 14 residues in the CDR3. The CDR3 DNA reads as TGTGCCAGCAGCGTAGGGACACCCACCTACGAGCAGTACTTC. It is translated as CASSVGTPTYEQYF.

The chain is built from TRBV28 and TRBJ1-5; no clear D. Germline lookup yields CDR1 MDHEN and CDR2 SYDVKM. Trimming shortened V by 5 bases and J by 4 bases, and 15 bases separated the two germline ends. This CDR3 contains 15 residues. The CDR3 bases are TGTGCCAGCAGTCCCGGATTTGAGGGAAATCAGCCCCAGCATTTT. Translating gives CASSPGFEGNQPQHF.

This sequence joins TRBV19 and TRBJ1-6; D unclear. Germline V gene lookup returns CDR1 LNHDA and CDR2 SQIVND (reference sequence). V was trimmed by 3 bases and J by 9 bases, leaving 6 bases between them. The CDR3 loop spans 12 amino acids. DNA of the CDR3: TGTGCCAGTAGTATGGGGAGTTCACCCCTCCACTTT. Protein product: CASSMGSSPLHF.

This chain uses TRBV5-1 with TRBJ2-7; TRBD1 is a possible D gene (7 bases). Trimming removed 0 bases at V and 5 bases at J, with 12 bases between. Germline V CDR1 and CDR2: SGHRS, YFSETQ. The CDR3 length is 14 residues. This chain's CDR3 is CASSLVGRGDEQYF. The CDR3 nucleotides read TGCGCCAGCAGCTTGGTTGGCAGGGGGGACGAGCAGTACTTC.

With respect to this clone: The junction and the germline gene differ at one end; a read error may be behind it. The rearrangement uses TRBV7-2 and TRBJ2-5; 9 nucleotides agree with TRBD2. CDR3 length: 14 residues. CDR1 is SGHTA, CDR2 FQGNSA, per germline. The CDR3 DNA reads TGTGTCAGCACCCTAGCGGGGCCCCAAGAGACCCAGTACTTC. It yields the protein CVSTLAGPQETQYF.

The chain carries TRBV6-6 and TRBJ1-3; tentative D call: TRBD1 (5 bases). Trimming took off 2 bases at V and 0 bases at J, with 8 bases between the two ends. The CDR3 consists of 15 residues. Germline CDR1 reads MNHNY; CDR2 reads SVGAGI (reference sequence). The CDR3 nucleotides read TGTGCCAGCAGTTACGCCGACAGCTCTGGAAACACCATATATTTT. Translation gives CASSYADSSGNTIYF.

The rearrangement links TRBV9 to TRBJ1-2; TRBD1 matches 9 bases. The CDR3 length is 15 residues. CDR1 is SGDLS, CDR2 YYNGEE, per germline. V lost 4 bases, J lost 2 bases, and 6 bases stayed unmatched. CDR3 nucleotides: TGTGCCAGCAGCCCAGCGACAGGGGGAAACTATGGCTACACCTTC. Amino acids: CASSPATGGNYGYTF.

This chain connects TRBV11-2 to TRBJ2-7; TRBD2 aligns across 10 bases. Germline loops: CDR1 SGHAT, CDR2 FQNNGV. The CDR3 consists of 15 residues. J was trimmed by 8 bases and V by 4 bases; bases with no gene match: 11. CDR3 sequence reads: CASSSQTSGVRKQYF. The CDR3, as DNA: TGTGCCAGCAGCTCGCAAACTAGCGGGGTTCGTAAGCAGTACTTC.

In DNA, the CDR3 is TGTGCCAGCAGCTTAGCCAGGCATAGCAATCAGCCCCAGCATTTT. This gives the protein CASSLARHSNQPQHF. The rearrangement joins TRBV7-2 to TRBJ1-5; D ambiguous. CDR1 and CDR2 from the germline V gene are SGHTA and FQGNSA. The V and J ends lost 0 bases and 0 bases respectively, with 6 bases between them. The CDR3 consists of 15 residues.

The rearrangement joins TRBV15 to TRBJ2-5, with D perhaps matching TRBD2 (5 bases). CDR3 length: 15 amino acids. The germline gives CDR1 LNHNV, CDR2 YYDKDF (reference sequence). V was shortened by 6 bases and J by 0 bases, with 14 bases between the two germline ends. CDR3 amino acids: CATSTTRVYQETQYF. Here the CDR3 DNA reads TGTGCCACCAGTACGACGAGGGTCTACCAAGAGACCCAGTACTTC. Combining the CDR3 with reference TRBV15 and TRBJ2-5 gives the whole variable domain DAMVIQNPRYQVTQFGKPVTLSCSQTLNHNVMYWYQQKSSQAPKLLFHYYDKDFNNEADTPDNFQSRRPNTSFCFLDIRSPGLGDTAMYLCATSTTRVYQETQYFGPGTRLLVL.

The chain carries TRBV4-1 and TRBJ2-7; D may be TRBD2 (5 bases). Germline lookup yields CDR1 MGHRA and CDR2 YSYEKL. The CDR3 length is 13 residues. V lost 4 bases, J lost 2 bases, and 9 bases lay in between. DNA for the CDR3: TGCGCCAGCAGCCCGGGAAACCCCTACGAGCAGTACTTC. Amino acid sequence: CASSPGNPYEQYF.

The chain recombines TRBV7-3 with TRBJ2-1; 10 bases map to TRBD1. Germline-derived CDR1 and CDR2 are SGHTA and FQGTGA. Losses at the gene ends were 5 bases for V and 8 bases for J; bases not matched to a gene: 9. This CDR3 comprises 15 residues. CDR3 protein: CASSPRQGATYEQFF. In DNA, the CDR3 is TGTGCCAGCAGCCCTCGACAGGGGGCGACCTATGAGCAGTTCTTC. Combining the CDR3 with reference TRBV7-3 and TRBJ2-1 gives the whole variable domain GAGVSQTPSNKVTEKGKYVELRCDPISGHTALYWYRQSLGQGPEFLIYFQGTGAADDSGLPNDRFFAVRPEGSVSTLKIQRTERGDSAVYLCASSPRQGATYEQFFGPGTRLTVL.

V gene TRBV4-2 combines with J gene TRBJ2-7; D is unresolved. Germline values: CDR1 LGHNA, CDR2 YNFKEQ. Trimming shortened V by 0 bases and J by 3 bases, and 6 bases separated the two germline ends. CDR3 length: 13 residues. CDR3 nucleotides: TGTGCCAGCAGCCAAGAAAGCCACTACGAGCAGTACTTC. It encodes CASSQESHYEQYF.